This T cell receptor beta chain was documented in a study of CD8+ T cells in alopecia areata. Specimens obtained from alopecia areata patients comprised lesional scalp punch biopsies and peripheral blood. Trimming left V 4 bases short and J 0 bases short, with 16 bases between. Per the germline V gene, CDR1 is SGHVS and CDR2 is FQNEAQ. The CDR3 spans 17 residues. The authors extracted RNA and reverse transcribed it into cDNA as the sequencing template. This table comes from immunoSEQ multiplex PCR, and its TCRdb copy is limited to in-frame clones, with some not included. Among fewer than 70,000 clones listed, about 40% were seen once.

The receptor was derived from a human donor with alopecia areata. The chain employs TRBV7-8 and TRBJ2-1; TRBD1 might be the D (5 bases). Sequenced sample: NKG2D-low CD8+ T cells sorted from blood. The CDR3 here is CASSWVGGASSYNEQFF. The CDR3 DNA follows: TGTGCCAGCAGCTGGGTTGGTGGGGCGAGCTCCTACAATGAGCAGTTCTTC.